The T cell receptor beta chain described here comes from a study of regulatory T cells in long-lasting Graves disease. Study-level findings and limits: Persistent Graves' patients showed reduced TCR diversity versus newly diagnosed patients.

Trimming removed 8 bases from V and 3 bases from J; junction bases left unmatched: 7. The CDR3 sequence is 13 residues long. Germline V CDR1 and CDR2: DFQATT, SNEGSKA (reference sequence). Regarding time point: newly diagnosed GD, antithyroid drugs for less than 3 months. PBMC RNA served as the TCR library source. The table lists this clonotype with many counts. Antigen unknown. Sequencing libraries for TCR beta were prepared with iRepertoire HTBI primers and Arm-PCR of CDR3 regions. TCRdb reprocessed the multiplex PCR reads with MiXCR, giving one entry per CDR3 protein. This sample yields some 400,000 distinct CDR3 sequences, of which more than 12% are seen a single time; roughly 17% belongs to the top ten. The data were also submitted as part of a second study, on T cells in Graves' hyperthyroidism and ophthalmopathy. That paper notes: Subjects aged 18 to 65 presented with newly diagnosed hyperthyroidism of less than 2 months' duration.

The material was peripheral blood mononuclear cells (PBMCs), obtained at new diagnosis, from a patient treated with antithyroid drugs. This receptor was identified in a woman in her twenties or thirties with Graves disease. The chain combines TRBV20-1 with TRBJ2-7; 10 nucleotides align to TRBD2. The DNA of the CDR3 is TGCAGTCTGTCCGGGACTAGCGTCTACGAGCAGTACTTC. Its translation is CSLSGTSVYEQYF.